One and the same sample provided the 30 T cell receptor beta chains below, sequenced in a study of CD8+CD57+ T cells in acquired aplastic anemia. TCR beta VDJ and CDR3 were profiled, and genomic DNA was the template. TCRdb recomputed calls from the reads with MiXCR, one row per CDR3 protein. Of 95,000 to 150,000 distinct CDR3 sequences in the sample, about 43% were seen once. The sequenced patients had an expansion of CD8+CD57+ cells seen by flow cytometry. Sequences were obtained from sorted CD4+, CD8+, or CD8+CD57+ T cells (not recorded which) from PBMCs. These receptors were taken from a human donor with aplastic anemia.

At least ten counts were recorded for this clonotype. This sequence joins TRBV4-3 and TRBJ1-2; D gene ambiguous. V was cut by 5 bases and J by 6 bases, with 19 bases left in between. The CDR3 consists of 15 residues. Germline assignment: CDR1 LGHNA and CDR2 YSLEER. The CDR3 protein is CASSRAGINGDGYTF. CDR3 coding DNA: TGCGCCAGCAGCAGGGCCGGGATTAATGGGGATGGCTACACCTTC.

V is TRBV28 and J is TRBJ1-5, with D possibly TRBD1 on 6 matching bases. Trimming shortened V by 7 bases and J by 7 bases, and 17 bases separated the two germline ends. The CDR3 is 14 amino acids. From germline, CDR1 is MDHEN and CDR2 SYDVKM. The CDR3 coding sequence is TGTGCCAGCACCTCCAGACAGGACGGGCAGCCCCAGCATTTT. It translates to CASTSRQDGQPQHF.

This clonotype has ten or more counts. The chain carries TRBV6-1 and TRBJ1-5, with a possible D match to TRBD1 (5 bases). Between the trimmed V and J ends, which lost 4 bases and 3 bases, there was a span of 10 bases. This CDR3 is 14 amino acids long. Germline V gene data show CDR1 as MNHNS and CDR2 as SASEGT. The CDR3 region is CASSATGFNQPQHF. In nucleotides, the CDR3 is TGTGCCAGCAGTGCCACAGGTTTCAATCAGCCCCAGCATTTT.

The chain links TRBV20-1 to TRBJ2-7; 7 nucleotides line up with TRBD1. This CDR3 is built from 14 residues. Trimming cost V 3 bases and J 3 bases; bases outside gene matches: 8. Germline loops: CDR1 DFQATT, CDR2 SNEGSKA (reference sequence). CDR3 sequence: CSASPSTGNYEQYF. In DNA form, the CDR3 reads TGCAGTGCTAGTCCATCGACAGGGAACTACGAGCAGTACTTC.

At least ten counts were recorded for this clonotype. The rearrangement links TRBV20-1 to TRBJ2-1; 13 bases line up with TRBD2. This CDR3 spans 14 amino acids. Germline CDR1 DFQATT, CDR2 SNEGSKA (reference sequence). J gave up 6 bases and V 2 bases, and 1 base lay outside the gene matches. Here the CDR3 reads CSARWTSGGNEQFF. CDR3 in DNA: TGCAGTGCTAGATGGACTAGCGGGGGCAATGAGCAGTTCTTC.

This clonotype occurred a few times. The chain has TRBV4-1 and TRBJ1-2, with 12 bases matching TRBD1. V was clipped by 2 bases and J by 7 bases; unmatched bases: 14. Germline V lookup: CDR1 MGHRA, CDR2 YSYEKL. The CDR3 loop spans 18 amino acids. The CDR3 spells CASSQTPGQGARVPGYTF. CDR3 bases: TGCGCCAGCAGCCAAACGCCGGGACAGGGGGCGCGAGTCCCTGGCTACACCTTC.

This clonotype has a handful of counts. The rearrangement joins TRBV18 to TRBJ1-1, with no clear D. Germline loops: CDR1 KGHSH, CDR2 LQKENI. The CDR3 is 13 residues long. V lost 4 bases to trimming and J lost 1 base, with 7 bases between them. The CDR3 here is CASSLQKNTEAFF. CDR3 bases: TGTGCCAGCTCACTACAGAAGAACACTGAAGCTTTCTTT.

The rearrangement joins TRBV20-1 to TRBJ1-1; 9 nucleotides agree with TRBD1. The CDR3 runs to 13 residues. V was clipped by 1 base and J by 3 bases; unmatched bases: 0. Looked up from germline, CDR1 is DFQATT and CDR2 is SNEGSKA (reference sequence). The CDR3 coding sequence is TGCAGTGCTAGAGGGACAGGGGACACTGAAGCTTTCTTT. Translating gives CSARGTGDTEAFF.

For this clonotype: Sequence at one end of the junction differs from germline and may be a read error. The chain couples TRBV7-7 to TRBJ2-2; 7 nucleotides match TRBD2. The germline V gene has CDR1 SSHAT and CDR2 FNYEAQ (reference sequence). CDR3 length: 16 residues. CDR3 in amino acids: CASSLGAGLNTGELFF. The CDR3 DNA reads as TGTGCTAGCAGCTTAGGAGCGGGGCTGAACACCGGGGAGCTGTTTTTT. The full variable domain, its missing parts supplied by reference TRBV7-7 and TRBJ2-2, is GAGVSQSPRYKVTKRGQDVTLRCDPISSHATLYWYQQALGQGPEFLTYFNYEAQPDKSGLPSDRFSAERPEGSISTLTIQRTEQRDSAMYRCASSLGAGLNTGELFFGEGSRLTVL.

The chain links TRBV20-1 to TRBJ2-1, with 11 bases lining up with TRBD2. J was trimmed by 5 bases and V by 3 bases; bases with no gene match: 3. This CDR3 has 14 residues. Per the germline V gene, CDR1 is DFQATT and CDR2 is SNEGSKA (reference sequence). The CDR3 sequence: CSARTSGADNEQFF. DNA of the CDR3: TGCAGTGCTAGGACTAGCGGGGCAGACAATGAGCAGTTCTTC.

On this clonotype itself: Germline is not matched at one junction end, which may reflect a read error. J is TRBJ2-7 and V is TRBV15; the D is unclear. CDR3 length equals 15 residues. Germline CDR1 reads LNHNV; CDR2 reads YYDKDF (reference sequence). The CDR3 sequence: CASSFLGPSSYEQYF. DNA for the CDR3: TGTGCCAGCAGCTTTCTCGGGCCGTCTTCCTACGAGCAGTACTTC.

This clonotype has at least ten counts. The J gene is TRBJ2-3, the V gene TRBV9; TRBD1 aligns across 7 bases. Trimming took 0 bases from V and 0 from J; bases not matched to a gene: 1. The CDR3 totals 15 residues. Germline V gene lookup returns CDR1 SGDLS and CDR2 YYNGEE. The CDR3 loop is CASSVGGQSTDTQYF. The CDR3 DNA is TGTGCCAGCAGCGTAGGGGGACAGAGCACAGATACGCAGTATTTT.

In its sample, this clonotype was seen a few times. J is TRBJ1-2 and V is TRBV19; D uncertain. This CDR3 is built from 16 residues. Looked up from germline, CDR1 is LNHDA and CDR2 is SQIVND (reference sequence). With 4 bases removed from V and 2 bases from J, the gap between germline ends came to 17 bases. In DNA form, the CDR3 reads TGTGCCAGTAGTACCCGTTATAGTTCCGCGAACTATGGCTACACCTTC. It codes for CASSTRYSSANYGYTF.

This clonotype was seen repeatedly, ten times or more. Here the CDR3 DNA reads TGCGCCAGCAGCCAAGAGGGACGAAGGACAGCTAATGAAAAACTGTTTTTT. It specifies CASSQEGRRTANEKLFF. The chain couples TRBV4-3 to TRBJ1-4, with D perhaps TRBD1 (6 bases). Deletions cut 0 bases from V and 3 bases from J, with 14 bases between. Germline V gene data show CDR1 as LGHNA and CDR2 as YSLEER. The CDR3 runs 17 residues.

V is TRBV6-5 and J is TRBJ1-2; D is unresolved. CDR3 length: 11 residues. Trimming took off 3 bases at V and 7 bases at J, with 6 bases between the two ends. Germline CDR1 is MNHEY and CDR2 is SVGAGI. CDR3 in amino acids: CASSYRGGYTF. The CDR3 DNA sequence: TGTGCCAGCAGTTATCGAGGTGGCTACACCTTC.

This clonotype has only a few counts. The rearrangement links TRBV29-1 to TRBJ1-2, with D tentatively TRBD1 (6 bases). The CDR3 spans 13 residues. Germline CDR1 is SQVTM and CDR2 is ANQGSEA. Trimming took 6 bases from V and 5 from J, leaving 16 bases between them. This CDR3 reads CSVEGGAGYGYTF. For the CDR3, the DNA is TGCAGCGTAGAGGGGGGCGCGGGTTATGGCTACACCTTC.

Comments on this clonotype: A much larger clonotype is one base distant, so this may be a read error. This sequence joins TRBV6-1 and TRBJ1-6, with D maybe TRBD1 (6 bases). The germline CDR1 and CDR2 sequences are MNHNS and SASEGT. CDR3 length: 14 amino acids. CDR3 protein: CPSNLGGGSSPLHF. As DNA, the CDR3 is TGTCCCAGCAACCTAGGGGGGGGGAGTTCACCCCTCCACTTT.

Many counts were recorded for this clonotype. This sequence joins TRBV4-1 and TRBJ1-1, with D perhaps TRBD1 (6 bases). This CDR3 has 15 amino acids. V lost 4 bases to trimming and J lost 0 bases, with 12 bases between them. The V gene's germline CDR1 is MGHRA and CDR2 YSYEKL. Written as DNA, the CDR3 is TGCGCCAGCAGCCCAGGGGAGGTCCTGAACACTGAAGCTTTCTTT. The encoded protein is CASSPGEVLNTEAFF.

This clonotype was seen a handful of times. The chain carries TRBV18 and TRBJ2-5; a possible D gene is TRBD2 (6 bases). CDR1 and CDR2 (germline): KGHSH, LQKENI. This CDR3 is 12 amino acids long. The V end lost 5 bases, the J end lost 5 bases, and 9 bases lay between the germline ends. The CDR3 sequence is CASSEGGETQYF. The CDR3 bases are TGTGCCAGCTCAGAGGGAGGCGAGACCCAGTACTTC.

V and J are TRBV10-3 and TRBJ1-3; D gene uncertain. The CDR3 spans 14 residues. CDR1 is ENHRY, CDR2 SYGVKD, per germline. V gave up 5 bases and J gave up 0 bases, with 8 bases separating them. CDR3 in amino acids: CAISYSSSGNTIYF. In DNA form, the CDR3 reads TGTGCCATCAGTTACAGCAGCTCTGGAAACACCATATATTTT.

The CDR3 DNA is TGTGCCAGCAGCGTAGACGGCCGTGGCTACACCTTC. It encodes CASSVDGRGYTF. This chain uses TRBV9 with TRBJ1-2; no clear D. Germline CDR1 and CDR2: SGDLS and YYNGEE. V was pared by 0 bases and J by 7 bases, with 7 bases between. This CDR3 contains 12 residues.

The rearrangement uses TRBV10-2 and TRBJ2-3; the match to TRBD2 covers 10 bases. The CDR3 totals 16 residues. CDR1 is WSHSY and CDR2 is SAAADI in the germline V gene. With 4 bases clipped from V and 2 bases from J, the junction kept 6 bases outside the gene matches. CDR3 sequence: CASSGIAGGTTDTQYF. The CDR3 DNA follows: TGCGCCAGCAGTGGCATAGCGGGGGGAACCACAGATACGCAGTATTTT.

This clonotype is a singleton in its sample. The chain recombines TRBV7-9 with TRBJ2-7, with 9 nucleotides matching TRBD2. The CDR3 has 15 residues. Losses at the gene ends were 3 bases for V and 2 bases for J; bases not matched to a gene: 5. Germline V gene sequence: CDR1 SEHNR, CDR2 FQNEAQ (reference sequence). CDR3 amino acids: CASSFLAGTTYEQYV. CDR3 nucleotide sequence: TGTGCCAGCAGCTTCCTAGCGGGAACGACCTACGAGCAGTACGTC.

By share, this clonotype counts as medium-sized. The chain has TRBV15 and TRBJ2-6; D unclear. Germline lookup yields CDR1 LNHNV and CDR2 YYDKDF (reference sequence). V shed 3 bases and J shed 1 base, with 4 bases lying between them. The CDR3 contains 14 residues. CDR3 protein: CATSRTSGANVLTF. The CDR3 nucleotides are TGTGCCACCAGCAGGACGTCTGGGGCCAACGTCCTGACTTTC.

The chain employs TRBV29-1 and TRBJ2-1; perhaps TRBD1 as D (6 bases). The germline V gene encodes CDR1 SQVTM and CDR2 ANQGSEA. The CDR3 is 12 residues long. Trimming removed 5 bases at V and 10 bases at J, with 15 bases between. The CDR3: CSVPTGIREQFF. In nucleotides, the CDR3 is TGCAGCGTTCCTACAGGGATCAGGGAGCAGTTCTTC.

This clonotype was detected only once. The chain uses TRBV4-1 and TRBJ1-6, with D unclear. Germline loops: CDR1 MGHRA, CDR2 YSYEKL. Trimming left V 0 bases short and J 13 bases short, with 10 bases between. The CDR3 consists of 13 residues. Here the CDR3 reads CASSQDLGQPLHF. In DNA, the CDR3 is TGCGCCAGCAGCCAAGACCTGGGCCAGCCCCTCCACTTT.

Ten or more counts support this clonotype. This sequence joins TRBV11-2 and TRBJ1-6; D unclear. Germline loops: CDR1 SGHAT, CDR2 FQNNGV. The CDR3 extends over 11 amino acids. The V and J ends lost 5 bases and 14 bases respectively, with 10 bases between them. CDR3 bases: TGTGCCAGCAGCGAAGCAGGATCCCTCCACTTT. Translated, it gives CASSEAGSLHF. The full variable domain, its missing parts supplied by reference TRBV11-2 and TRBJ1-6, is EAGVAQSPRYKIIEKRQSVAFWCNPISGHATLYWYQQILGQGPKLLIQFQNNGVVDDSQLPKDRFSAERLKGVDSTLKIQPAKLEDSAVYLCASSEAGSLHFGNGTRLTVT.

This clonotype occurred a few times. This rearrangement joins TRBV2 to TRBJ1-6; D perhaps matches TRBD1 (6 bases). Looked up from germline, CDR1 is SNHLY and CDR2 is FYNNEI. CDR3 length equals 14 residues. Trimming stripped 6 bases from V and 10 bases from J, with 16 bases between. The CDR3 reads CASSGTFVDSPLHF. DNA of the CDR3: TGTGCCAGCAGCGGGACATTTGTCGACTCACCCCTCCACTTT.

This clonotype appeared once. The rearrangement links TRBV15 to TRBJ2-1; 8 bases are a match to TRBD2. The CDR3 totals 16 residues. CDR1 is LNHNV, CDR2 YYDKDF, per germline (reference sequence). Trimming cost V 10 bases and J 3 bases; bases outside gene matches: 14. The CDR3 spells CASSVSSGGYYNEQFF. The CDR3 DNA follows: TGTGCCAGCAGTGTATCCAGCGGGGGTTACTACAATGAGCAGTTCTTC.

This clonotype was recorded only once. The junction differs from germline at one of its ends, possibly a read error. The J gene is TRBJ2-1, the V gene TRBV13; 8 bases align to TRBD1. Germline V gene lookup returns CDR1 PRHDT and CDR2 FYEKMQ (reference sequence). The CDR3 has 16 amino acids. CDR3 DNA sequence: TGTGCCAGCAGCACGCAGGGGGCTGTGGCCTACAATGAGCAGTTCTTT. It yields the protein CASSTQGAVAYNEQFF.